This T cell receptor (beta chain) was sequenced during a study of blood T cell repertoires in COVID-19. Between the trimmed V and J ends, which lost 0 bases and 6 bases, there was a span of 12 bases. CDR1 and CDR2 from the germline V gene are SGDLS and YYNGEE. The CDR3 covers 15 residues. Method: immunoSEQ multiplex PCR; TCRdb's copy keeps in-frame clones and lacks some. The table shows around 150,000 clones, with around 84% occurring only once. The chain has TRBV9 and TRBJ2-2; a possible D gene is TRBD1 (5 bases). This TCR was recovered from a human donor with acute or convalescent COVID-19. The donor label of this sample is uncertain. Sample: peripheral blood. CDR3 region: CASSVEGFQPGELFF. CDR3 nucleotide sequence: TGTGCCAGCAGCGTAGAGGGGTTTCAGCCCGGGGAGCTGTTTTTT.